These T cell receptor beta chains were read from a single sample in a study of shared clonotypes between healthy human individuals. TCRdb's table, derived via immunoSEQ multiplex PCR, lists solely in-frame clones and lacks some. The sample has about half a million clones; 70% to 80% are singletons. Sample: PBMCs. These receptor sequences come from a woman between 40 and 55 years old in good health. Some clones in this sample may be carry-over from other donors' samples. Each CDR3 is given with its conserved first and last residue. The D gene is left open where the match is weak. The size entry is marked missing in some rows and otherwise reads once, few, many or a size class.

CDR3nt: TGTGCCACCAGCAGAGAGCCCCCGGCGACAGTGACAGATACGCAGTATTTT
CDR3aa: CATSREPPATVTDTQYF
abundance: .
d_gene: .
j_gene: TRBJ2-3
v_gene: TRBV15

CDR3nt: TGTGCCAGCAGTGACTCGGCGGGAGGGCCGAATGAGCAGTTCTTC
CDR3aa: CASSDSAGGPNEQFF
abundance: once
d_gene: TRBD2
j_gene: TRBJ2-1
v_gene: TRBV6-4

CDR3nt: TGCGCCACCAACACAGGGCTCACAGATACGCAGTATTTT
CDR3aa: CATNTGLTDTQYF
abundance: many
d_gene: .
j_gene: TRBJ2-3
v_gene: TRBV5-1

CDR3nt: TGTGCCAGTGGACAGGGGGCGGTCTTTGAAGCTTTCTTT
CDR3aa: CASGQGAVFEAFF
abundance: .
d_gene: TRBD1
j_gene: TRBJ1-1
v_gene: TRBV5-5

CDR3nt: TGCGCCAGCAGCTTGGCAATGGGGGACACAGACAATGAGCAGTTCTTC
CDR3aa: CASSLAMGDTDNEQFF
abundance: .
d_gene: .
j_gene: TRBJ2-1
v_gene: TRBV5-1

CDR3nt: TGTGCCAGCAGACAAACCCGTCCCGTCGATACCTACGAGCAGTACTTC
CDR3aa: CASRQTRPVDTYEQYF
abundance: .
d_gene: .
j_gene: TRBJ2-7
v_gene: TRBV28

CDR3nt: TGCGCCAGCAGCTTGGGGCTAGGGACCATCTCCTACAATGAGCAGTTCTTC
CDR3aa: CASSLGLGTISYNEQFF
abundance: .
d_gene: .
j_gene: TRBJ2-1
v_gene: TRBV5-1

CDR3nt: TGTGCCATCAGTCCCGGGACAGACGCCTACGAGCAGTACTTC
CDR3aa: CAISPGTDAYEQYF
abundance: .
d_gene: TRBD1
j_gene: TRBJ2-7
v_gene: TRBV10-3

CDR3nt: TGTGCCAGCAGCTTGTCTGGGCGGTTTAATGAAAAACTGTTTTTT
CDR3aa: CASSLSGRFNEKLFF
abundance: .
d_gene: .
j_gene: TRBJ1-4
v_gene: TRBV5-6

CDR3nt: TGTGCCAGTAGTTCGGACAGGGGGGATCGAGGGGCCAACGTCCTGACTTTC
CDR3aa: CASSSDRGDRGANVLTF
abundance: .
d_gene: TRBD1
j_gene: TRBJ2-6
v_gene: TRBV19

CDR3nt: TGCGCCAGCAGCAGAGGGACAGGGCGGACTGAAGCTTTCTTT
CDR3aa: CASSRGTGRTEAFF
abundance: .
d_gene: TRBD1
j_gene: TRBJ1-1
v_gene: TRBV5-1

CDR3nt: TGTGCCAGTAGCCCGACAGGGGTCCCCGGGGAGCTGTTTTTT
CDR3aa: CASSPTGVPGELFF
abundance: .
d_gene: TRBD1
j_gene: TRBJ2-2
v_gene: TRBV19

CDR3nt: TGTGCCAGCAGCTTAGGGGGGGACAGGCGCACATACGAGCAGTACTTC
CDR3aa: CASSLGGDRRTYEQYF
abundance: .
d_gene: .
j_gene: TRBJ2-7
v_gene: TRBV7-3

CDR3nt: TGTGCCAGCAGCTTAGCCGAGGTTACTGAAGCTTTCTTT
CDR3aa: CASSLAEVTEAFF
abundance: few
d_gene: .
j_gene: TRBJ1-1
v_gene: TRBV7-2

CDR3nt: TGTGCCAGCTCACCAGGCGGGAGCACAGATACGCAGTATTTT
CDR3aa: CASSPGGSTDTQYF
abundance: .
d_gene: .
j_gene: TRBJ2-3
v_gene: TRBV18

CDR3nt: TGTGCCAGCAGATCACCAGCGGGAGGATATCAAGAGACCCAGTACTTC
CDR3aa: CASRSPAGGYQETQYF
abundance: .
d_gene: TRBD2
j_gene: TRBJ2-5
v_gene: TRBV7-8

CDR3nt: TGTGCCACCAGCGATGGACAGCTCTCTGGAAACACCATATATTTT
CDR3aa: CATSDGQLSGNTIYF
abundance: .
d_gene: .
j_gene: TRBJ1-3
v_gene: TRBV15

CDR3nt: TGCGCCAGCAGCTTGGGACTAGCGATAACAGATACGCAGTATTTT
CDR3aa: CASSLGLAITDTQYF
abundance: .
d_gene: TRBD2
j_gene: TRBJ2-3
v_gene: TRBV5-1

CDR3nt: TGTGCCAGCAGCTTTGTGGGACTAGCGGGACAGTCGGGGAATGAGCAGTTCTTC
CDR3aa: CASSFVGLAGQSGNEQFF
abundance: .
d_gene: TRBD2
j_gene: TRBJ2-1
v_gene: TRBV11-3

CDR3nt: TGCGCCAGCAGCCTATCGGGACTAGCGGCAAAGAACACCGGGGAGCTGTTTTTT
CDR3aa: CASSLSGLAAKNTGELFF
abundance: .
d_gene: TRBD2
j_gene: TRBJ2-2
v_gene: TRBV4-1

CDR3nt: TGTGCCAGCAGCCAAGTGGAAGGGCGGGGAGCTTTCTTT
CDR3aa: CASSQVEGRGAFF
abundance: .
d_gene: .
j_gene: TRBJ1-1
v_gene: TRBV4-2

CDR3nt: TGTGCCAGTAGTCCTACTTGGAGGGACACTGAAGCTTTCTTT
CDR3aa: CASSPTWRDTEAFF
abundance: once
d_gene: .
j_gene: TRBJ1-1
v_gene: TRBV19

CDR3nt: TGTGCCAGCAAGACCAGCGGAACATCCTACGAGCAGTACTTC
CDR3aa: CASKTSGTSYEQYF
abundance: .
d_gene: .
j_gene: TRBJ2-7
v_gene: TRBV11-2

CDR3nt: TGTGCCAGCAGTGAAGGGGGGCGGCTGGTCCACTTT
CDR3aa: CASSEGGRLVHF
abundance: .
d_gene: .
j_gene: TRBJ1-6
v_gene: TRBV25-1

CDR3nt: TGTGCCATTGGGGGGGGTGAAAAACTGTTTTTT
CDR3aa: CAIGGGEKLFF
abundance: .
d_gene: .
j_gene: TRBJ1-4
v_gene: TRBV10-3

CDR3nt: TGTGCCAGCAGCTTCAATGCGGGAGCGGGCACAGATACGCAGTATTTT
CDR3aa: CASSFNAGAGTDTQYF
abundance: .
d_gene: TRBD2
j_gene: TRBJ2-3
v_gene: TRBV11-3

CDR3nt: TGTGCCAGCAGCTTGGACCCCTTTTTAGCGGGAGTTGAGCAGTTCTTC
CDR3aa: CASSLDPFLAGVEQFF
abundance: .
d_gene: TRBD2
j_gene: TRBJ2-1
v_gene: TRBV5-6

CDR3nt: TGTGCCAGCAGTGAAGCGGCGTGGTACGAGCAGTACTTC
CDR3aa: CASSEAAWYEQYF
abundance: .
d_gene: .
j_gene: TRBJ2-7
v_gene: TRBV6-1

CDR3nt: TGTGCCTGGAACCCGGGCGACTATGGCTACACCTTC
CDR3aa: CAWNPGDYGYTF
abundance: .
d_gene: .
j_gene: TRBJ1-2
v_gene: TRBV30

CDR3nt: TGTGCCAGCTCACCACCGACCGGGGAGCTGTTTTTT
CDR3aa: CASSPPTGELFF
abundance: few
d_gene: .
j_gene: TRBJ2-2
v_gene: TRBV18

CDR3nt: TGTGCCAGCTCACCCCGGGACAGGGATTCGATTTATCAGCCCCAGCATTTT
CDR3aa: CASSPRDRDSIYQPQHF
abundance: .
d_gene: TRBD1
j_gene: TRBJ1-5
v_gene: TRBV18

CDR3nt: TGTGCCAGCAGCGCAACGGTAAACGCTGAAGCTTTCTTT
CDR3aa: CASSATVNAEAFF
abundance: .
d_gene: .
j_gene: TRBJ1-1
v_gene: TRBV5-6

CDR3nt: TGCGCCAGCAGCTTGGCCGGACTGTCCCAAGAGACCCAGTACTTC
CDR3aa: CASSLAGLSQETQYF
abundance: .
d_gene: .
j_gene: TRBJ2-5
v_gene: TRBV5-1

CDR3nt: TGTGCCAGCAGCCCCCAGCCGGGACAGAGTAATGAAAAACTGTTTTTT
CDR3aa: CASSPQPGQSNEKLFF
abundance: once
d_gene: TRBD1
j_gene: TRBJ1-4
v_gene: TRBV7-2

CDR3nt: TGTGCCAGCAGTGACTCGAAGCTAGCGGGAGGCTACAATGAGCAGTTCTTC
CDR3aa: CASSDSKLAGGYNEQFF
abundance: .
d_gene: TRBD2
j_gene: TRBJ2-1
v_gene: TRBV6-4

CDR3nt: TGTGCCAGCAGCTTGGGGGCTATCCCGAGCTCCTACGAGCAGTACTTC
CDR3aa: CASSLGAIPSSYEQYF
abundance: .
d_gene: .
j_gene: TRBJ2-7
v_gene: TRBV2

CDR3nt: TGTGCCAGCAGCGCCAATGTCGGAACCGGGTCGGTTTATACAGATACGCAGTATTTT
CDR3aa: CASSANVGTGSVYTDTQYF
abundance: .
d_gene: .
j_gene: TRBJ2-3
v_gene: TRBV7-9

CDR3nt: TGCGCCAGCAGCTCCGGGTGGACCGGGACTAGGGCCGGGGACACCGGGGAGCTGTTTTTT
CDR3aa: CASSSGWTGTRAGDTGELFF
abundance: once
d_gene: TRBD2
j_gene: TRBJ2-2
v_gene: TRBV5-1

CDR3nt: TGTGCCAGCAGCTTTTTATACGGGGGAGGGCTGTTTTTT
CDR3aa: CASSFLYGGGLFF
abundance: .
d_gene: .
j_gene: TRBJ2-2
v_gene: TRBV11-3

CDR3nt: TGTGCCAGCAGTGAAGAGGGACAGGGAGGAGATACGCAGTATTTT
CDR3aa: CASSEEGQGGDTQYF
abundance: .
d_gene: TRBD1
j_gene: TRBJ2-3
v_gene: TRBV2

CDR3nt: TGCGCCAGCAGCCTCACGACCCGGTACAATGAGCAGTTCTTC
CDR3aa: CASSLTTRYNEQFF
abundance: .
d_gene: .
j_gene: TRBJ2-1
v_gene: TRBV4-1

CDR3nt: TGTGCCAGCAGCTTAGACGGAAGGGGCTCCTACAATGAGCAGTTCTTC
CDR3aa: CASSLDGRGSYNEQFF
abundance: few
d_gene: .
j_gene: TRBJ2-1
v_gene: TRBV7-9

CDR3nt: TGTGCCAGCTCACAGGACAGGCAGAAAAACATTCAGTACTTC
CDR3aa: CASSQDRQKNIQYF
abundance: .
d_gene: TRBD1
j_gene: TRBJ2-4
v_gene: TRBV18

CDR3nt: TGTGCCAGCAGGCCGGGACTAAGCACAGATACGCAGTATTTT
CDR3aa: CASRPGLSTDTQYF
abundance: .
d_gene: TRBD2
j_gene: TRBJ2-3
v_gene: TRBV7-3